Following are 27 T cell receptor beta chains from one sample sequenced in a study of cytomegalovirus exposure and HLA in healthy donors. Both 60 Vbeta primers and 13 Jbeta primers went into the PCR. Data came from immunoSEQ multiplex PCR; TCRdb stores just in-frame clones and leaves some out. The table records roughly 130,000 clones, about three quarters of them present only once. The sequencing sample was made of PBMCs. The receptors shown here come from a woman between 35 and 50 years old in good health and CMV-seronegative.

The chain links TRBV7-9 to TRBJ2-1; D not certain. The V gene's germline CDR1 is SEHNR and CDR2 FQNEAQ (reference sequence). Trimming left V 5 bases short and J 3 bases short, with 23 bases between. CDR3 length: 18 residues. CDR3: CASSASLPGQRHYNEQFF. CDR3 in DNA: TGTGCCAGCAGCGCAAGTTTACCAGGCCAACGTCACTACAATGAGCAGTTCTTC.

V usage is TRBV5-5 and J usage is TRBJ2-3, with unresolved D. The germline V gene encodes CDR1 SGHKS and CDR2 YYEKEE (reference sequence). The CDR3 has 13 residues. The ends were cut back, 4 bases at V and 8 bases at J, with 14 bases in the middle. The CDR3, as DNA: TGTGCCAGCAGCACCGCTCCCGGAGTTACGCAGTATTTT. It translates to CASSTAPGVTQYF. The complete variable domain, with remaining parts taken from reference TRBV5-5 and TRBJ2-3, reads DAGVTQSPTHLIKTRGQQVTLRCSPISGHKSVSWYQQVLGQGPQFIFQYYEKEERGRGNFPDRFSARQFPNYSSELNVNALLLGDSALYLCASSTAPGVTQYFGPGTRLTVL.

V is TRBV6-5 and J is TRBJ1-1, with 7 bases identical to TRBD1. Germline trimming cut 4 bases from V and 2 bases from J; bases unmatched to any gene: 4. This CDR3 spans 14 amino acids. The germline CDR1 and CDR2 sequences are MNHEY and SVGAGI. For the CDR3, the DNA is TGTGCCAGCAGTTTGACAGGGAGAAACACTGAAGCTTTCTTT. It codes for CASSLTGRNTEAFF.

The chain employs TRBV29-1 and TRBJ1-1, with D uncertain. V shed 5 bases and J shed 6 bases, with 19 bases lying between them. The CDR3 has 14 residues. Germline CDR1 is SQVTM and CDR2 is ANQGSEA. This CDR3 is CSVRVGDRTSEAFF. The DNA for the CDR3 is TGCAGCGTTCGGGTCGGAGACCGAACCTCTGAAGCTTTCTTT.

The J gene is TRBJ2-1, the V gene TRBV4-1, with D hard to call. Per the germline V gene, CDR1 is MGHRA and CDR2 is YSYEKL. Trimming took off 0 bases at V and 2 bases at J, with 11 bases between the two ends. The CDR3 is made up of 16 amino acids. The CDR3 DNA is TGCGCCAGCAGCCAAGAGCTTAGAACTACCTACAATGAGCAGTTCTTC. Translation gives CASSQELRTTYNEQFF.

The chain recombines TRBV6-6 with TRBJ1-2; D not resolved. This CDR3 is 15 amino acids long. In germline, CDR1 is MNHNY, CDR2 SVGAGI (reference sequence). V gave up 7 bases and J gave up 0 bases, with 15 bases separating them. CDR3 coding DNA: TGTGCCAGCATCCTTAGCGGGCGCACTAACTATGGCTACACCTTC. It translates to CASILSGRTNYGYTF.

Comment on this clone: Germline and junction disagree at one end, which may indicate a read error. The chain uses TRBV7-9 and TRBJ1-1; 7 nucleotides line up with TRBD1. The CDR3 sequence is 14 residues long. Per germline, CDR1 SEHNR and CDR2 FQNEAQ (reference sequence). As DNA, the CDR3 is TGTGCCAGCACCTTAGTAGGGGGCGAACTTGAAGCTTTCTTT. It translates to CASTLVGGELEAFF.

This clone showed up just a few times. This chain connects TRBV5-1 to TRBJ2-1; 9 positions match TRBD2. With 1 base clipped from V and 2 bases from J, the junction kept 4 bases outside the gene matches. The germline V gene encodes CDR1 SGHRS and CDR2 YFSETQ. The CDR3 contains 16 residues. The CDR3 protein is CASSLSSGATYNEQFF. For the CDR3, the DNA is TGCGCCAGCAGCTTGTCTAGCGGGGCCACCTACAATGAGCAGTTCTTC.

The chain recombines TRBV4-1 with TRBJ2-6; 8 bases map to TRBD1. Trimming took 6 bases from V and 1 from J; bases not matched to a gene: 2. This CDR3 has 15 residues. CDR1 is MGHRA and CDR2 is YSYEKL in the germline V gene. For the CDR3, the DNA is TGCGCCAGCAGGGACAGGGTTTCTGGGGCCAACGTCCTGACTTTC. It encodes CASRDRVSGANVLTF.

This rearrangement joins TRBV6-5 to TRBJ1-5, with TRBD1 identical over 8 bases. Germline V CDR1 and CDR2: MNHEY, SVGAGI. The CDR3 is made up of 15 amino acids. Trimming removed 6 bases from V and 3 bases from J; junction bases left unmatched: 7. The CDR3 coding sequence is TGTGCCAGCAGGGCCGGGACAGGTATCAATCAGCCCCAGCATTTT. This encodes CASRAGTGINQPQHF.

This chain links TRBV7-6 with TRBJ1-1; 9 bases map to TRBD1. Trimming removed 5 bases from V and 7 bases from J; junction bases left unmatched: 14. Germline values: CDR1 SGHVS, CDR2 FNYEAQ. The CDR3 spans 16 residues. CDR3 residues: CASSRTRGQGVHEAFF. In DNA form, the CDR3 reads TGTGCCAGCAGCCGCACCCGGGGACAGGGCGTCCATGAAGCTTTCTTT.

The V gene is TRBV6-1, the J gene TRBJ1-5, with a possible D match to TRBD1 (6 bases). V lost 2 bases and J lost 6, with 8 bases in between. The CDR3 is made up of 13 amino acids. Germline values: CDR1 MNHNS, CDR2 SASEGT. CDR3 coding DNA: TGTGCCAGCAGTGAAACGGACAGTCAGCCCCAGCATTTT. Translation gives CASSETDSQPQHF.

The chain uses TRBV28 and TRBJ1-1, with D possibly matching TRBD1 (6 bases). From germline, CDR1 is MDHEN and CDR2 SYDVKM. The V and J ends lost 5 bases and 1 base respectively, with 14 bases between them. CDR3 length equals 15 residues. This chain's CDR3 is CASSILTGANTEAFF. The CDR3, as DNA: TGTGCCAGCAGTATCCTGACAGGAGCGAACACTGAAGCTTTCTTT.

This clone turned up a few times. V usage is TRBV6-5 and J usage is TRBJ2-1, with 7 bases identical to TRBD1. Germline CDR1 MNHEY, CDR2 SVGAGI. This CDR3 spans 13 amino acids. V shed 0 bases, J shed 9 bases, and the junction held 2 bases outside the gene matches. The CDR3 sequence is CASSYSTGLEQFF. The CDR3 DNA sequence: TGTGCCAGCAGTTACTCGACAGGGCTTGAGCAGTTCTTC.

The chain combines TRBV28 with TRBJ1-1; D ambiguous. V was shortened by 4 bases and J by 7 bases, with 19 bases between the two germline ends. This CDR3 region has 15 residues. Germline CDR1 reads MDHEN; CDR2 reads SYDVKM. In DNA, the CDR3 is TGTGCCAGCAGTTCCTTATCGACGCAGGCTGGTGAAGCTTTCTTT. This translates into CASSSLSTQAGEAFF.

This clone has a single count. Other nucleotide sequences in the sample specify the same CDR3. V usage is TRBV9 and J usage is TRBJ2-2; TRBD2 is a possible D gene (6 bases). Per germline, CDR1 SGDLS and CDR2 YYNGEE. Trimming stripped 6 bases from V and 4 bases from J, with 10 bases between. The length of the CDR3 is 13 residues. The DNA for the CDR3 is TGTGCCAGCACGCTAGCGAGCACCGGGGAGCTGTTTTTT. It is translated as CASTLASTGELFF.

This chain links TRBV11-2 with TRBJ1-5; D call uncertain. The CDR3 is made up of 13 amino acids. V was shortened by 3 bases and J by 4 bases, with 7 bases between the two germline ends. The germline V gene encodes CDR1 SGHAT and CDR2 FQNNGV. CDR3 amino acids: CASSFELNQPQHF. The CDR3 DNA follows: TGTGCCAGCAGCTTTGAGTTAAATCAGCCCCAGCATTTT.

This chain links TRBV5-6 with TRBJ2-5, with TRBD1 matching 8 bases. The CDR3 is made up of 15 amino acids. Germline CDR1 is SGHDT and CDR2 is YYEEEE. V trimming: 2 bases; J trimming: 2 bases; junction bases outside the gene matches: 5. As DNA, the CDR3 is TGTGCCAGCAGCTTTTTTAACAGGGGGCAAGAGACCCAGTACTTC. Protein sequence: CASSFFNRGQETQYF.

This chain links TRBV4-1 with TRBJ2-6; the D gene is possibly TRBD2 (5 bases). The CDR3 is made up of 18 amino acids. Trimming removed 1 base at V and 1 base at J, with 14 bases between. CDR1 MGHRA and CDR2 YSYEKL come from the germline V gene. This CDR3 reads CASSQVGKEVSGANVLTF. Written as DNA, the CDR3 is TGCGCCAGCAGCCAAGTGGGCAAGGAGGTATCTGGGGCCAACGTCCTGACTTTC.

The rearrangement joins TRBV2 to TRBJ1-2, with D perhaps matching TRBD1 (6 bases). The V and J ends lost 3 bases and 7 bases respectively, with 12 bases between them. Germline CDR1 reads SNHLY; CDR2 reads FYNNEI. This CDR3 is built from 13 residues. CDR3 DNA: TGTGCCAGCAGTGAGCTGGGGGCCCGTGGCTACACCTTC. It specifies CASSELGARGYTF.

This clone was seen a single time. CDR3 bases: TGTGCCAGCAGACTAGCGGGGGCCAATGAGCAGTTCTTC. This gives the protein CASRLAGANEQFF. The V and J genes are TRBV6-5 and TRBJ2-1; TRBD2 matches at 11 bases. V was clipped by 6 bases and J by 6 bases; unmatched bases: 1. The germline CDR1 and CDR2 sequences are MNHEY and SVGAGI. CDR3 length: 13 residues.

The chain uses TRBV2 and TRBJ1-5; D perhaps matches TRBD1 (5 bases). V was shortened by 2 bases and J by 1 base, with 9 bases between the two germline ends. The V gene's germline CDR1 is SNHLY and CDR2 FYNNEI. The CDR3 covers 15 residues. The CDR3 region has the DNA TGTGCCAGCAGTGAAAGGGGTCTCAGCAATCAGCCCCAGCATTTT. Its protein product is CASSERGLSNQPQHF.

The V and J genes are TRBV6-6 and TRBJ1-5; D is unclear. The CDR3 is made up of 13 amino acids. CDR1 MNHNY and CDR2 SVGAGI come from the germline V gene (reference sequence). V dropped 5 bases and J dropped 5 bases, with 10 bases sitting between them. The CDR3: CASSPNGYQPQHF. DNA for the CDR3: TGTGCCAGCAGTCCCAACGGGTATCAGCCCCAGCATTTT.

The CDR3 reads CASSSGQGYEQYV. The CDR3 DNA reads as TGTGCCAGCAGTTCAGGACAGGGGTACGAGCAGTACGTC. V gene TRBV27 combines with J gene TRBJ2-7; 9 bases agree with TRBD1. V shed 4 bases and J 4 bases; nucleotides not matched to a gene: 2. The CDR3 totals 13 residues. Germline lookup yields CDR1 MNHEY and CDR2 SMNVEV (reference sequence).

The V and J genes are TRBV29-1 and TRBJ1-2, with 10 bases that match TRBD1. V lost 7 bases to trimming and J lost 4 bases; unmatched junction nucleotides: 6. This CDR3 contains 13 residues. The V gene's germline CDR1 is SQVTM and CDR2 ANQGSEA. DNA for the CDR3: TGCAGCGCGGACGGGACAGGGGCCTATGGCTACACCTTC. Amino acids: CSADGTGAYGYTF.

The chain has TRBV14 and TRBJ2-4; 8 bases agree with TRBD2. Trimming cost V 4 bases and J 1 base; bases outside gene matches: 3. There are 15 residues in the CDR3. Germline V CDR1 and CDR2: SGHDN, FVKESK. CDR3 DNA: TGTGCCAGCAGCCCTACGGGAGGGGCCAAAAACATTCAGTACTTC. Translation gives CASSPTGGAKNIQYF.

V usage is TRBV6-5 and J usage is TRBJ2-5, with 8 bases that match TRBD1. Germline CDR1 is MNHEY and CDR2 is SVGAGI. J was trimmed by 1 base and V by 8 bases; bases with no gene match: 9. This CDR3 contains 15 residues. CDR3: CASAETGAFQETQYF. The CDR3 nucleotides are TGTGCCAGCGCCGAGACAGGGGCCTTCCAAGAGACCCAGTACTTC.